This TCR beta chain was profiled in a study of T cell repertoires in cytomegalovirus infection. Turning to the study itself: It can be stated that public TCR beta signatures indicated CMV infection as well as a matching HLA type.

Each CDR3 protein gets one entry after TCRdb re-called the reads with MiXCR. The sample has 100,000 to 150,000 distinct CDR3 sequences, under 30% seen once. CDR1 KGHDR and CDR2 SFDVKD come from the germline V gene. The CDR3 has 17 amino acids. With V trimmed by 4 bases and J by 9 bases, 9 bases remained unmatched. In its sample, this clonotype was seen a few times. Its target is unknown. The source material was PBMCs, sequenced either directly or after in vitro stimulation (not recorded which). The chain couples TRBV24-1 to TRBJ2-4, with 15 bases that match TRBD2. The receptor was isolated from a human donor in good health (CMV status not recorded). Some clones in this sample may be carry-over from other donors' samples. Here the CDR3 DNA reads TGTGCCACCAGTGACCCCCGGGGACTAGCGGGAGGTGCCATTCAGTACTTC. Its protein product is CATSDPRGLAGGAIQYF.